A few counts support the clone carrying this TCR beta chain. As handled by the study authors: Reference gene primer amplification yielded estimated nucleated cell counts. Repertoires were generated with immunoSEQ multiplex PCR, while TCRdb's copy carries only in-frame clones and drops some. The V and J calls and clone size come from that table; D and trimming were worked out from the DNA. The repertoire consists of about 200,000 clones, with more than 75% occurring once and the leading ten covering 4.5% to 5%. This sample is part of a study of blood T cell repertoires in COVID-19. Turning to the study itself: The samples span acute and convalescent COVID-19 from the United States, Italy and Spain. Nucleic acid was either cDNA or gDNA, and it came from T cells, B-cell-depleted T cells, or PBMCs.

Trimming took 3 bases from V and 10 from J, leaving 15 bases between them. CDR1 LNHDA and CDR2 SQIVND come from the germline V gene (reference sequence). CDR3 length equals 13 residues. The chain carries TRBV19 and TRBJ1-1; D is unclear. This TCR was sampled from a woman aged 80 or over with acute or convalescent COVID-19. The source material was peripheral blood. This CDR3 reads CASSMGNLEGAFF. The CDR3 DNA follows: TGTGCCAGTAGTATGGGCAACCTTGAAGGAGCTTTCTTT.